This TCR beta chain stems from a study of T cells in Graves' hyperthyroidism and ophthalmopathy. Researchers amplified the TCR beta CDR3 regions from RNA transcripts. The study used the HTBI primer set for a first-round RT-PCR of the TCR CDR3. One entry per CDR3 protein, called by TCRdb with MiXCR from the multiplex PCR reads. This sample carries under 400,000 distinct CDR3 sequences, roughly 13% of them seen once, and the ten largest clones take approximately 11%. This clonotype was detected ten times or more. The antigen remains unidentified. J lost 4 bases, V lost 2 bases, and 7 bases had no gene match. The germline gives CDR1 SGHRS, CDR2 YFSETQ. This CDR3 region has 15 residues. Findings of the study overall: Blood samples included most of the expanded thyroid clonotypes exceeding 0.001.

Material for sequencing was blood. V gene TRBV5-1 combines with J gene TRBJ1-2; 8 nucleotides agree with TRBD1. This receptor was taken from a woman aged 55-70 years with Graves' hyperthyroidism. CDR3 in amino acids: CASSLSGGIGYGYTF. The CDR3, as DNA: TGCGCCAGCAGCTTATCAGGGGGCATTGGCTATGGCTACACCTTC.